The TCR beta chain described here comes from a study of OX40 agonist ivuxolimab in advanced cancers. Study conclusions and caveats: On average, a greater number of expanded clones characterised CD8+ T cells relative to CD4+.

The germline CDR1 and CDR2 sequences are ENHRY and SYGVKD. The trim removed 3 bases at V and 3 bases at J, leaving 3 bases unmatched. The CDR3 is made up of 14 amino acids. Clones were read by immunoSEQ multiplex PCR, and TCRdb kept only the in-frame ones, dropping some. This table holds about 95,000 clones, approximately 86% found once. A note on this clone: Antigen: not known.

V usage is TRBV10-3 and J usage is TRBJ2-3, with 7 bases aligning to TRBD2. This receptor was obtained from an adult with an advanced solid tumor such as melanoma, head and neck, liver or kidney cancer. The sequences come from CD4+ or CD8+ T cells sorted from blood, collected in a trial of the OX40 agonist ivuxolimab. CDR3 coding DNA: TGTGCCATCAGTGAATCAGCGGGAACAGATACGCAGTATTTT. Translating it yields CAISESAGTDTQYF.